This entry describes one T cell receptor beta chain. TCRdb ran MiXCR on the 5' RACE reads and lists one entry per CDR3 protein. The sample has about 350,000 distinct CDR3 sequences, about 20% seen once. These data are taken from a study of T-cell memory formation after mild COVID-19. Germline V gives CDR1 DFQATT, CDR2 SNEGSKA (reference sequence). CDR3 size: 14 residues. The germline V and J ends were trimmed by 3 bases and 0 bases, with 6 bases remaining between them. The source of this sequence is a man between 18 and 35 years old who had mild COVID-19 (a few samples of this study predate the infection). Cell type and time point are not known. Sequencing used PBMCs or a T cell subset sorted from them (not recorded which). The chain combines TRBV20-1 with TRBJ2-6, with D unresolved. The CDR3 protein is CSASKDSGANVLTF. CDR3 sequence (DNA): TGCAGTGCTAGTAAGGACTCTGGGGCCAACGTCCTGACTTTC.